The text below deals with one T cell receptor beta chain. The data derive from a study of T cell changes during pregnancy in multiple sclerosis. V dropped 4 bases and J dropped 7 bases, with 12 bases sitting between them. CDR3 length: 13 amino acids. Per the germline V gene, CDR1 is SGHNT and CDR2 is YYREEE (reference sequence). This table comes from immunoSEQ multiplex PCR, and its TCRdb copy is limited to in-frame clones, with some not included. Of 34,000 or so clones detected, 90% appear once; the ten largest clones hold roughly 4.8%. The material was CD8+ T cells from peripheral blood mononuclear cells, obtained after pregnancy. The receptor was isolated from a female donor with multiple sclerosis, enrolled in a pregnancy study. This chain joins TRBV5-4 and TRBJ1-5, with D uncertain. CDR3 sequence (DNA): TGTGCCAGCAGCATGGACGGTGCCCAGCCCCAGCATTTT. Protein: CASSMDGAQPQHF. Based on the CDR3 plus reference TRBV5-4 and TRBJ1-5, the full variable domain is ETGVTQSPTHLIKTRGQQVTLRCSSQSGHNTVSWYQQALGQGPQFIFQYYREEENGRGNFPPRFSGLQFPNYSSELNVNALELDDSALYLCASSMDGAQPQHFGDGTRLSIL.